Following are 12 T cell receptor beta chains from one sample sequenced in a study of T cell responses to AZD1222 COVID-19 vaccine. Generated by immunoSEQ multiplex PCR, the TCRdb table keeps only in-frame clones and is missing some. In the table there are 100,000 to 150,000 clones, approximately 92% of which are singletons. The sample in question was peripheral blood, obtained on day 0 of AZD1222 vaccination. These receptors originate from an adult in good health.

The chain couples TRBV4-3 to TRBJ2-7; possibly TRBD1 for D (5 bases). The CDR3 sequence is 15 residues long. Trimming stripped 1 base from V and 0 bases from J, with 10 bases between. Germline V gene data show CDR1 as LGHNA and CDR2 as YSLEER. The CDR3 DNA is TGCGCCAGCAGCCAAGGACAGTTTAGCTCCTACGAGCAGTACTTC. It specifies CASSQGQFSSYEQYF.

As DNA, the CDR3 is TGTGCCAGCAGCTTCTTCTCTGGCGAGCAGTACTTC. Protein: CASSFFSGEQYF. The J gene is TRBJ2-7, the V gene TRBV5-5, with no clear D. Trimming took off 2 bases at V and 6 bases at J, with 9 bases between the two ends. The CDR3 covers 12 residues. Germline assignment: CDR1 SGHKS and CDR2 YYEKEE (reference sequence).

The chain combines TRBV5-6 with TRBJ1-2; perhaps TRBD1 as D (6 bases). Germline V gene sequence: CDR1 SGHDT, CDR2 YYEEEE. The CDR3 length is 16 residues. V was pared by 4 bases and J by 2 bases, with 18 bases between. CDR3 coding DNA: TGTGCCAGCAGCGTTCGACCGACAGGTTGGAACTATGGCTACACCTTC. Amino acid sequence: CASSVRPTGWNYGYTF. Full variable domain (outside the CDR3, taken from reference TRBV5-6 and TRBJ1-2): DAGVTQSPTHLIKTRGQQVTLRCSPKSGHDTVSWYQQALGQGPQFIFQYYEEEERQRGNFPDRFSGHQFPNYSSELNVNALLLGDSALYLCASSVRPTGWNYGYTFGSGTRLTVV.

The rearrangement joins TRBV9 to TRBJ2-5; 10 bases are shared with TRBD2. The germline V gene encodes CDR1 SGDLS and CDR2 YYNGEE. V was clipped by 0 bases and J by 4 bases; unmatched bases: 6. The CDR3 totals 16 residues. CDR3 coding DNA: TGTGCCAGCAGCGTAGAACTAGCGGGGTTAGGAGAGACCCAGTACTTC. Translation gives CASSVELAGLGETQYF.

The chain uses TRBV3-1 (or the pseudogene TRBV3-2) and TRBJ1-2, with D tentatively TRBD1 (5 bases). The germline V gene has CDR1 LGHDT and CDR2 YNNKEL (reference sequence). CDR3 length: 17 amino acids. V lost 5 bases and J lost 0, with 19 bases in between. In nucleotides, the CDR3 is TGTGCCAGCAGCACCCGGCCGAGCGGGACCGCTAACTATGGCTACACCTTC. The encoded protein is CASSTRPSGTANYGYTF.

This chain connects TRBV15 to TRBJ1-5; TRBD1 aligns across 8 bases. V dropped 5 bases and J dropped 2; count of bases not matched to a gene: 2. CDR1 LNHNV and CDR2 YYDKDF come from the germline V gene (reference sequence). This CDR3 spans 14 amino acids. CDR3 nucleotide sequence: TGTGCCACCAGCGACAGGGGACGCAATCAGCCCCAGCATTTT. Amino acids: CATSDRGRNQPQHF.

The V gene is TRBV5-4, the J gene TRBJ2-1; possibly TRBD1 for D (6 bases). CDR3 size: 17 residues. Germline loops: CDR1 SGHNT, CDR2 YYREEE (reference sequence). V shed 0 bases and J shed 1 base, with 14 bases lying between them. The CDR3, as DNA: TGTGCCAGCAGCTTGGCCGCAAGGCAGGGGTCCTACAATGAGCAGTTCTTC. Translation: CASSLAARQGSYNEQFF.

The V gene is TRBV10-3, the J gene TRBJ2-7; perhaps TRBD2 as D (5 bases). V was clipped by 4 bases and J by 2 bases, with 12 bases between them. The CDR3 runs to 14 residues. Germline V gene sequence: CDR1 ENHRY, CDR2 SYGVKD. Here the CDR3 DNA reads TGTGCCATCAGTGCAGACCCGAGGGCCTACGAGCAGTACTTC. Residues: CAISADPRAYEQYF.

The chain is built from TRBV4-3 and TRBJ2-7; unclear D gene. The V end lost 0 bases, the J end lost 1 base, and 7 bases lay between the germline ends. The CDR3 consists of 14 residues. The germline V gene encodes CDR1 LGHNA and CDR2 YSLEER. The CDR3 sequence: CASSQELLSYEQYF. CDR3 DNA sequence: TGCGCCAGCAGCCAAGAATTACTATCCTACGAGCAGTACTTC.

This clone was counted once. The chain links TRBV5-1 to TRBJ2-3; TRBD1 might be the D (5 bases). The CDR3 sequence is 12 residues long. Trimming took off 0 bases at V and 8 bases at J, with 7 bases between the two ends. CDR1 and CDR2 from the germline V gene are SGHRS and YFSETQ. CDR3 amino acids: CASSLEGRTQYF. In DNA form, the CDR3 reads TGCGCCAGCAGCTTGGAGGGGCGTACGCAGTATTTT.

The chain combines TRBV9 with TRBJ1-4, with D tentatively TRBD1 (5 bases). The CDR3 length is 14 residues. In germline, CDR1 is SGDLS, CDR2 YYNGEE. The ends were cut back, 0 bases at V and 12 bases at J, with 15 bases in the middle. CDR3 DNA sequence: TGTGCCAGCAGCGTAGACGATAGGGGACGGGAACTGTTTTTT. Residues: CASSVDDRGRELFF.

In this sample, this clone turned up once. V usage is TRBV4-3 and J usage is TRBJ1-1; a weak D match, TRBD1 (5 bases). V gave up 0 bases and J gave up 6 bases, with 14 bases separating them. The germline V gene encodes CDR1 LGHNA and CDR2 YSLEER. The CDR3 loop spans 15 amino acids. This CDR3 is CASSQEPGIYAEAFF. In DNA, the CDR3 is TGCGCCAGCAGCCAAGAACCAGGGATTTACGCTGAAGCTTTCTTT.